This TCR beta chain appears in the sequencing data of a study of T cells in Graves' hyperthyroidism and ophthalmopathy. Study observations and caveats: Blood shared most expanded thyroid clonotypes above 0.001.

Diagnosis rested on symptoms, serum thyroxine and TRAb, thyroid ultrasound, and orbital computed tomography. Turning to this clonotype: The target antigen is unknown.

The germline gives CDR1 LNHNV, CDR2 YYDKDF (reference sequence). The germline V and J ends were trimmed by 4 bases and 2 bases, with 14 bases remaining between them. CDR3 length: 15 residues. RNA transcripts provided the source from which TCR beta CDR3 regions were amplified. TCR CDR3 regions were first amplified by RT-PCR with HTBI primers. One entry per CDR3 protein results from TCRdb running MiXCR on the multiplex PCR reads. Of some 800,000 distinct CDR3 sequences listed, more than 30% are singletons. The source of this sequence is a man in his late teens or twenties with Graves' hyperthyroidism. Sequencing was done on a sample of blood. The chain combines TRBV15 with TRBJ1-1, with D hard to call. The CDR3 region is CATSTPLWVNTEAFF. The CDR3 DNA reads as TGTGCCACCAGCACCCCATTGTGGGTTAACACTGAAGCTTTCTTT.